These T cell receptor beta chains were read from a single sample in a study of tumor-infiltrating lymphocytes in primary liver carcinoma. MiXCR, applied by TCRdb to the multiplex PCR reads, yields one record per CDR3 protein. The sample carries approximately 340,000 distinct CDR3 sequences, 65% recorded once. Sequencing was performed on peripheral blood. These TCRs come from a man in his forties or fifties with primary liver carcinoma and hepatitis B virus infection. Both conserved end residues are part of each CDR3. D genes are given only for firm matches. A row's size may be missing; if present it is once, few, many or a size class.

j_call d_call clone_size v_call cdr3_nt cdr3_aa
TRBJ1-2 NA few TRBV29-1 TGCAGTGTTGACGCAAGAGAAGCCCCGTATGGCTACACCTTC CSVDAREAPYGYTF
TRBJ2-4 TRBD2 many TRBV6-2/TRBV6-3 TGTGCCAGCAGTTACTCCGTTTTGAAGCGGGAGGGTGCCAAAAACATTCAGTACTTC CASSYSVLKREGAKNIQYF
TRBJ2-5 TRBD1 NA TRBV11-2 TGTGCTAGCAGCCTCAAACAGGGGGCGGGGGAGACCCAGTACTTC CASSLKQGAGETQYF
TRBJ2-7 TRBD2 few TRBV4-2 TGTGCCAGCAGCCCAGGGGCTAGCGGGGGCCCCTACGAGCAGTACTTC CASSPGASGGPYEQYF
TRBJ2-3 NA NA TRBV12-3/TRBV12-4 TGTGCCAGCAGTTTTAAGGGACATGTCACTCCTAGCGGCACGGGAACGCAGTATTTT CASSFKGHVTPSGTGTQYF
TRBJ2-5 NA NA TRBV15 TGTGCCACCAGCAGAGATCGGAACAGGCAAGAGACCCAGTACTTC CATSRDRNRQETQYF
TRBJ2-7 NA many TRBV11-1 TGTGCCAGCAGCTCACGAGGAGAGCAGTACTTC CASSSRGEQYF
TRBJ2-7 NA NA TRBV11-2 TGCGCCAGCAGCTTAGATCACCGAGAGCAGTACTTC CASSLDHREQYF
TRBJ2-1 TRBD2 NA TRBV11-2 TGTGCCATCAGCCTCCGGTTCGGCACTAGCGGGAGCCGGCGGGTTGAGCAGTTCTTC CAISLRFGTSGSRRVEQFF
TRBJ1-5 TRBD1 many TRBV6-5 TGTGCCAGCAGTTACACCTGGGACAGGGGGCGGCAGCCCCAGCATTTT CASSYTWDRGRQPQHF
TRBJ2-2 NA NA TRBV11-3 TGTGCCAGCAGCTTTGATCTGGGCGCGGAGCTGTTTTTT CASSFDLGAELFF
TRBJ2-7 TRBD2 NA TRBV11-2 TGTTCCAGCAGCCGAGGGACTAGCGGGAACTACGAGCAATACTTC CSSSRGTSGNYEQYF
TRBJ2-3 NA NA TRBV10-3 TGTACCATCAGTGAGTCTGCGACAGAACAAGATACGCAGTATTTT CTISESATEQDTQYF
TRBJ1-5 NA NA TRBV9 TGTGCCAGCAGCGTAGAAGATAGATTTGAGCCCCAGCATTTT CASSVEDRFEPQHF
TRBJ1-2 TRBD1 many TRBV12-3/TRBV12-4 TGTGCCAGCAGCGGGACAGGGGGCTTAAGTTATGGCTACACCTTC CASSGTGGLSYGYTF
TRBJ2-1 NA NA TRBV11-2 TGTGTCAGCAGCCCAGGGACGTCGAGCTCCTATAATGAGCAGTTCTTC CVSSPGTSSSYNEQFF
TRBJ1-1 TRBD1 once TRBV5-1 TGCGCCAGCAGCCCTACAGGGGACACTGAAGCTTTCTTT CASSPTGDTEAFF
TRBJ2-1 NA NA TRBV20-1 TGCAGTGTACGGGCGTACCAAGTTGGTGAGCAGTTCTTC CSVRAYQVGEQFF
TRBJ2-3 TRBD2 NA TRBV5-1 TGCGCCAGCAGCGATCTAGCGGGAAACACAGATACGCAGTATTTT CASSDLAGNTDTQYF
TRBJ1-5 NA many TRBV10-3 TGTGCCATCAGTGAGTCTAGGGTTAGCAATCAGCCCCAGCATTTT CAISESRVSNQPQHF
TRBJ1-4 NA many TRBV12-3/TRBV12-4 TGTGCCAGCAGTTTTGGGGGCGGTGCAACTAATGAAAAACTGTTTTTT CASSFGGGATNEKLFF
TRBJ2-1 NA NA TRBV11-3 TGTGCCGGCAGCTTAGACCGCAATGAGCATTTCTTC CAGSLDRNEHFF
TRBJ2-5 TRBD1 many TRBV12-3/TRBV12-4 TGTGCCAGCAGTACGACAGGGAAAGAGACCCAGTACTTC CASSTTGKETQYF
TRBJ1-1 NA many TRBV6-1 TGTGCCAGCAGTGAAGCGAGGGGGATGGCTTTCTTT CASSEARGMAFF
TRBJ2-1 TRBD2 many TRBV11-2 TGTGCCAGCAGCTTCCTTGCCGGGACTAGCGGGAGCTACAATGAGCAGTTCTTC CASSFLAGTSGSYNEQFF
TRBJ2-5 NA many TRBV5-6 TGTGCCAGCAGCTTGGGAGATTACCAAGAGACCCAGTACTTC CASSLGDYQETQYF
TRBJ2-1 NA many TRBV7-8 TGTGCCAGCAGCTTAGGGTGGAATGAGCAGTTCTTC CASSLGWNEQFF
TRBJ2-1 NA NA TRBV11-1 TGTGCCAGCGGCTTACGTGCCTATGAGCAGTTCTTC CASGLRAYEQFF
TRBJ2-7 NA once TRBV11-2 TGTGGCAGCAGCCGCGTGACGAACTACGAGCAGCACTTC CGSSRVTNYEQHF
TRBJ1-6 NA NA TRBV6-6 TGTGTCAGCAGTCCCGCCGTCGGGGGGTTCAATTCACCCCTCCACTTT CVSSPAVGGFNSPLHF
TRBJ1-1 NA few TRBV6-5 TGTGCCAGCAGTTACGGTTACAGGGACACTGAAGCTTTCTTT CASSYGYRDTEAFF
TRBJ2-5 NA many TRBV11-2 TGTGCCAGCAGCTTAGCCGTTTCAGGGGTCAAAGAGACCCAGTACTTC CASSLAVSGVKETQYF
TRBJ1-2 NA many TRBV10-3 TGTGCCATCAGGGACAGCGAGAACTATGGCTACACCTTC CAIRDSENYGYTF
TRBJ2-1 NA many TRBV4-2 TGTGCCAGCAGCCGAGTCATTCCGTCCTACAATGAGCAGTTCTTC CASSRVIPSYNEQFF
TRBJ2-2 NA few TRBV4-2 TGTGCCAGCAGCCGCTTAATATCCCTAGCAGCAGCGAACACCGGGGAGCTGTTTTTT CASSRLISLAAANTGELFF
TRBJ2-3 NA NA TRBV11-2 TGTGCCAGCAGCTTAGGGACATTAGCAGATATGCAGTATTTT CASSLGTLADMQYF
TRBJ2-2 NA NA TRBV29-1 TGCAGCGTTGGGCTAGCTGTAACCGGGGAGCTGTTTTTT CSVGLAVTGELFF
TRBJ2-2 NA NA TRBV4-2 TGTGCCAGCAGCCAAGGATATGGGGCGGGCGGGGAGCTGTTTTTT CASSQGYGAGGELFF
TRBJ2-7 NA few TRBV20-1 TGCAGTGTCCTAAGAGGGAGAGGCCTAGGGCAGTACTTC CSVLRGRGLGQYF
TRBJ2-3 NA many TRBV6-1 TGTGCCAGCAGTGAACCACCTCTAGCGTCCACAGATACGCAGTATTTT CASSEPPLASTDTQYF